What follows are 29 T cell receptor beta chains derived from one specimen sequenced in a study of technical replicates of blood from several donors. TCRdb keeps only in-frame clones here, not all; method: immunoSEQ multiplex PCR. The sample includes around 80,000 clones, 95% to 97% seen only once; the top ten take around 0.28%. Sample: T cells isolated from PBMCs. The receptors stem from a human donor in good health.

This chain uses TRBV19 with TRBJ1-3; 8 positions match TRBD1. The germline CDR1 and CDR2 sequences are LNHDA and SQIVND (reference sequence). This CDR3 spans 15 amino acids. The V and J ends lost 8 bases and 7 bases, in that order; junction bases with no gene match: 13. The CDR3 protein is CASSDRDHLGNTIYF. DNA for the CDR3: TGTGCCAGTTCGGACAGGGACCACCTTGGGAACACCATATATTTT.

The chain is built from TRBV11-2 and TRBJ2-1; D gene uncertain. The length of the CDR3 is 15 residues. Per germline, CDR1 SGHAT and CDR2 FQNNGV. The V gene lost 1 base and the J gene lost 2 bases, with 9 bases spanning the gap. CDR3 in DNA: TGTGCCAGCAGCTTAGGTTTGCGAGCCTACAATGAGCAGTTCTTC. Translation: CASSLGLRAYNEQFF.

The J gene is TRBJ2-1, the V gene TRBV9; D is unresolved. V lost 3 bases and J lost 0, with 7 bases in between. The germline V gene has CDR1 SGDLS and CDR2 YYNGEE. CDR3 length: 14 amino acids. The CDR3, as DNA: TGTGCCAGCAGCGGAGCCTACTCCTACAATGAGCAGTTCTTC. The encoded protein is CASSGAYSYNEQFF. Full variable domain (outside the CDR3, taken from reference TRBV9 and TRBJ2-1): DSGVTQTPKHLITATGQRVTLRCSPRSGDLSVYWYQQSLDQGLQFLIQYYNGEERAKGNILERFSAQQFPDLHSELNLSSLELGDSALYFCASSGAYSYNEQFFGPGTRLTVL.

The gene calls are TRBV2 and TRBJ2-7; D not resolved. With 7 bases removed from V and 2 bases from J, the gap between germline ends came to 12 bases. The germline CDR1 and CDR2 sequences are SNHLY and FYNNEI. This CDR3 spans 13 amino acids. CDR3 loop: CASNARIAYEQYF. CDR3 DNA: TGTGCCAGCAATGCGAGGATTGCCTACGAGCAGTACTTC.

J is TRBJ1-1 and V is TRBV19, with D possibly TRBD1 on 6 matching bases. The germline gives CDR1 LNHDA, CDR2 SQIVND (reference sequence). Trimming removed 3 bases at V and 5 bases at J, with 16 bases between. CDR3 length equals 15 residues. The CDR3 DNA reads as TGTGCCAGTAGTATTGGCGGGGGGGCAGGGACTGAAGCTTTCTTT. Protein sequence: CASSIGGGAGTEAFF.

CDR3 nucleotide sequence: TGTGCCAGTAGTACAGGATTCGAAAAACTGTTTTTT. It yields the protein CASSTGFEKLFF. The V gene is TRBV19, the J gene TRBJ1-4; D not certain. The V and J ends lost 4 bases and 8 bases respectively, with 8 bases between them. The CDR3 runs 12 residues. Germline V CDR1 and CDR2: LNHDA, SQIVND (reference sequence).

The chain has TRBV5-4 and TRBJ1-2, with D possibly being TRBD1 (5 bases). This CDR3 contains 14 residues. Per the germline V gene, CDR1 is SGHNT and CDR2 is YYREEE (reference sequence). Trimming removed 4 bases at V and 1 base at J, with 11 bases between. CDR3 loop: CASSTGTLNYGYTF. The CDR3 bases are TGTGCCAGCAGCACCGGGACTCTTAACTATGGCTACACCTTC. Drawing the rest from reference TRBV5-4 and TRBJ1-2, the complete variable domain is ETGVTQSPTHLIKTRGQQVTLRCSSQSGHNTVSWYQQALGQGPQFIFQYYREEENGRGNFPPRFSGLQFPNYSSELNVNALELDDSALYLCASSTGTLNYGYTFGSGTRLTVV.

The sample holds one count of this clone. The chain links TRBV10-3 to TRBJ2-2; D not certain. The V gene's germline CDR1 is ENHRY and CDR2 SYGVKD. V was clipped by 0 bases and J by 3 bases, with 5 bases between them. The CDR3 has 14 residues. The CDR3 sequence is CAISESRDTGELFF. CDR3 coding DNA: TGTGCCATCAGTGAGTCCCGGGACACCGGGGAGCTGTTTTTT.

The chain carries TRBV28 and TRBJ2-2; 8 nucleotides line up with TRBD2. The J segment lost 5 bases and the V segment lost 5 bases, leaving 16 bases of the junction unmatched. This CDR3 has 18 residues. The germline gives CDR1 MDHEN, CDR2 SYDVKM. CDR3 protein: CASSPLPLAAEGTGELFF. The CDR3 DNA reads TGTGCCAGCAGTCCTCTACCACTAGCGGCCGAGGGAACCGGGGAGCTGTTTTTT. The variable domain in full, with the rest retrieved from reference TRBV28 and TRBJ2-2, is DVKVTQSSRYLVKRTGEKVFLECVQDMDHENMFWYRQDPGLGLRLIYFSYDVKMKEKGDIPEGYSVSREKKERFSLILESASTNQTSMYLCASSPLPLAAEGTGELFFGEGSRLTVL.

The chain uses TRBV2 and TRBJ2-7; 8 positions agree with TRBD2. Germline CDR1 reads SNHLY; CDR2 reads FYNNEI. V lost 4 bases, J lost 5 bases, and 16 bases stayed unmatched. CDR3 length equals 17 residues. CDR3 sequence (DNA): TGTGCCAGCAGTGGTCAGCTGGGAGCGGGAGACGGGAACGAGCAGTACTTC. This translates into CASSGQLGAGDGNEQYF.

The chain carries TRBV28 and TRBJ2-1, with 9 bases matching TRBD2. With V trimmed by 5 bases and J by 3 bases, 11 bases remained unmatched. The CDR3 runs to 17 residues. The V gene's germline CDR1 is MDHEN and CDR2 SYDVKM. The CDR3 DNA reads TGTGCCAGCAGTGCGCTGACTAGCGGAGAAGTCTACAATGAGCAGTTCTTC. This sequence encodes CASSALTSGEVYNEQFF. The full variable domain, in which reference TRBV28 and TRBJ2-1 provide the parts outside the CDR3, is DVKVTQSSRYLVKRTGEKVFLECVQDMDHENMFWYRQDPGLGLRLIYFSYDVKMKEKGDIPEGYSVSREKKERFSLILESASTNQTSMYLCASSALTSGEVYNEQFFGPGTRLTVL.

This chain joins TRBV9 and TRBJ2-1, with 13 bases aligning to TRBD2. The CDR3 spans 16 residues. Looked up from germline, CDR1 is SGDLS and CDR2 is YYNGEE. V was pared by 4 bases and J by 5 bases, with 6 bases of the junction left unmatched. CDR3: CASSPRGTSGDNEQFF. The CDR3 DNA follows: TGTGCCAGCAGCCCCCGAGGGACTAGCGGGGACAATGAGCAGTTCTTC.

The chain combines TRBV9 with TRBJ2-2; 9 bases are shared with TRBD2. This CDR3 contains 15 residues. Germline-derived CDR1 and CDR2 are SGDLS and YYNGEE. V lost 4 bases, J lost 3 bases, and 4 bases stayed unmatched. The CDR3 nucleotides read TGTGCCAGCAGCTTGGGGACTAGCCACACCGGGGAGCTGTTTTTT. This codes for CASSLGTSHTGELFF.

The gene calls are TRBV29-1 and TRBJ1-5, with D possibly being TRBD1 (6 bases). The CDR3 has 13 residues. The V end lost 6 bases, the J end lost 4 bases, and 13 bases lay between the germline ends. Looked up from germline, CDR1 is SQVTM and CDR2 is ANQGSEA. This chain's CDR3 is CSVLQGGNQPQHF. The CDR3 DNA is TGCAGCGTCCTACAGGGCGGGAATCAGCCCCAGCATTTT.

CDR3 coding DNA: TGTGCCAGCAGCTTAGATTTGAGCACTGAAGCTTTCTTT. It codes for CASSLDLSTEAFF. The chain links TRBV11-2 to TRBJ1-1; no reliable D call. The CDR3 covers 13 residues. Trimming stripped 0 bases from V and 4 bases from J, with 6 bases between. Germline V gene data show CDR1 as SGHAT and CDR2 as FQNNGV.

The CDR3 loop is CASSPSGSINTGELFF. CDR3 nucleotides: TGTGCCAGCAGCCCGAGCGGGAGTATTAACACCGGGGAGCTGTTTTTT. The V gene is TRBV7-3, the J gene TRBJ2-2, with TRBD2 matching over 8 bases. This CDR3 contains 16 residues. The V segment lost 5 bases and the J segment 2 bases; nucleotides outside the gene matches: 7. Germline-derived CDR1 and CDR2 are SGHTA and FQGTGA.

The chain is built from TRBV29-1 and TRBJ2-3; TRBD1 is a possible D gene (5 bases). Trimming took 7 bases from V and 2 from J, leaving 22 bases between them. Germline CDR1 is SQVTM and CDR2 is ANQGSEA. The CDR3 length is 16 residues. In DNA form, the CDR3 reads TGCAGCGCCCACTTTAGGACAATCTCAGACACAGATACGCAGTATTTT. It yields the protein CSAHFRTISDTDTQYF.

V and J are TRBV9 and TRBJ1-3; D gene uncertain. The CDR3 has 13 residues. V lost 2 bases and J lost 0, with 3 bases in between. The germline gives CDR1 SGDLS, CDR2 YYNGEE. Written as DNA, the CDR3 is TGTGCCAGCAGCGTTAGCTCTGGAAACACCATATATTTT. It yields the protein CASSVSSGNTIYF.

The rearrangement links TRBV7-2 to TRBJ2-5; TRBD1 matches 8 bases. This CDR3 is built from 15 residues. Looked up from germline, CDR1 is SGHTA and CDR2 is FQGNSA. The V and J ends lost 4 bases and 6 bases, in that order; junction bases with no gene match: 10. This CDR3 reads CASSSGQGLYKTQYF. The DNA of the CDR3 is TGTGCCAGCAGCTCCGGACAGGGACTCTATAAGACCCAGTACTTC.

V usage is TRBV14 and J usage is TRBJ2-3, with 8 bases identical to TRBD2. The germline V gene has CDR1 SGHDN and CDR2 FVKESK. The CDR3 is made up of 19 amino acids. Losses at the gene ends were 4 bases for V and 0 bases for J; bases not matched to a gene: 15. The CDR3 is CASSLSREGRIFSTDTQYF. CDR3 nucleotides: TGTGCCAGCAGCCTGAGTCGGGAGGGACGGATTTTCAGCACAGATACGCAGTATTTT.

V and J are TRBV29-1 and TRBJ2-7; 10 bases are shared with TRBD1. The CDR3 length is 14 residues. V was clipped by 4 bases and J by 2 bases; unmatched bases: 5. Germline CDR1 is SQVTM and CDR2 is ANQGSEA. The CDR3 here is CSVVLGTGAYEQYF. The CDR3 DNA is TGCAGCGTTGTCTTAGGGACAGGGGCCTACGAGCAGTACTTC.

J is TRBJ2-5 and V is TRBV2; 9 bases match TRBD1. CDR1 SNHLY and CDR2 FYNNEI come from the germline V gene. Germline trimming cut 11 bases from V and 4 bases from J; bases unmatched to any gene: 11. The CDR3 extends over 14 amino acids. CDR3: CAGLGQGSLETQYF. The CDR3 bases are TGTGCCGGTCTGGGACAGGGCAGTTTAGAGACCCAGTACTTC.

The chain employs TRBV6-1 and TRBJ2-1; 11 bases agree with TRBD1. Losses at the gene ends were 10 bases for V and 6 bases for J; bases not matched to a gene: 11. The CDR3 runs 15 residues. Per germline, CDR1 MNHNS and CDR2 SASEGT. The CDR3 DNA is TGTGCCACGGCCATGGGACAGGGGGTGTCCAATGAGCAGTTCTTC. This encodes CATAMGQGVSNEQFF.

This sequence joins TRBV5-5 and TRBJ2-6; 8 bases line up with TRBD1. The length of the CDR3 is 17 residues. Germline CDR1 reads SGHKS; CDR2 reads YYEKEE (reference sequence). The J segment lost 4 bases and the V segment lost 0 bases, leaving 6 bases of the junction unmatched. CDR3 loop: CASSLGAGGLGANVLTF. The CDR3 nucleotides are TGTGCCAGCAGCTTGGGTGCAGGGGGCTTGGGGGCCAACGTCCTGACTTTC.

The chain recombines TRBV18 with TRBJ1-2, with TRBD1 as a possible D gene (6 bases). CDR3 length: 15 amino acids. Germline CDR1 reads KGHSH; CDR2 reads LQKENI. V was pared by 6 bases and J by 0 bases, with 14 bases between. CDR3: CASSLGQSSNYGYTF. For the CDR3, the DNA is TGTGCCAGCTCTCTCGGACAGTCCTCTAACTATGGCTACACCTTC.

V gene TRBV2 combines with J gene TRBJ2-7; TRBD1 matches 9 bases. V was pared by 4 bases and J by 4 bases, with 11 bases of the junction left unmatched. The CDR3 runs to 16 residues. Germline assignment: CDR1 SNHLY and CDR2 FYNNEI. This CDR3 is CASSASRTGVTYEQYF. The CDR3 bases are TGTGCCAGCAGTGCTTCAAGGACAGGGGTAACGTACGAGCAGTACTTC.

The chain couples TRBV5-1 to TRBJ1-2, with D perhaps TRBD1 (6 bases). The CDR3 sequence is 14 residues long. Deletions cut 3 bases from V and 7 bases from J, with 16 bases between. Germline V gene data show CDR1 as SGHRS and CDR2 as YFSETQ. CDR3 bases: TGCGCCAGCAGCTGGGACATTTACAATGGTGGCTACACCTTC. It encodes CASSWDIYNGGYTF.

The chain recombines TRBV29-1 with TRBJ1-1; D ambiguous. The CDR3 runs to 13 residues. Germline loops: CDR1 SQVTM, CDR2 ANQGSEA. Trimming stripped 1 base from V and 4 bases from J, with 10 bases between. CDR3 region: CSVEGAQSTEAFF. The CDR3 DNA follows: TGCAGCGTTGAAGGAGCTCAATCCACTGAAGCTTTCTTT. Looking up the rest from reference TRBV29-1 and TRBJ1-1 gives the full variable domain: SAVISQKPSRDICQRGTSLTIQCQVDSQVTMMFWYRQQPGQSLTLIATANQGSEATYESGFVIDKFPISRPNLTFSTLTVSNMSPEDSSIYLCSVEGAQSTEAFFGQGTRLTVV.

On this clone itself: Different DNA sequences within this sample yield the same CDR3. The genes are TRBV7-7 and TRBJ2-5; no clear D gene. This CDR3 contains 13 residues. V was trimmed by 1 base and J by 3 bases, leaving 6 bases between them. The germline V gene encodes CDR1 SSHAT and CDR2 FNYEAQ (reference sequence). The CDR3 is CASSLGQKETQYF. DNA for the CDR3: TGTGCCAGCAGCTTAGGCCAGAAAGAGACCCAGTACTTC.